This TCR beta chain emerged from a study of CD8+ T cells in alopecia areata. A word on this clone: What it recognizes is unknown.

Study outcomes and limitations: Among the top 100, expanded CD8+ clones were significantly decreased by tofacitinib, as was scalp clonality. Many expanded lesional clones stayed in scalp and blood while on tofacitinib.

Sample treatment: oral pan-JAK inhibitor, 5-10 mg twice daily. Researchers gathered lesional scalp punch biopsies and peripheral blood from patients with alopecia areata. Reverse transcription of extracted RNA yielded cDNA, which provided the sequencing template. The data were produced by immunoSEQ multiplex PCR, yet TCRdb's version contains in-frame clones alone and is incomplete. The sample contains roughly 190,000 clones, approximately 56% of which appear only once. The material sequenced was CD4+ T cells sorted from blood, taken at week 4, from a patient treated with tofacitinib. The sequence was obtained from a human donor with alopecia areata.

The CDR3 is CASSEVDTGELFF. The CDR3 DNA follows: TGTGCCAGCAGTGAAGTGGACACCGGGGAGCTGTTTTTT. This rearrangement joins TRBV6-1 to TRBJ2-2; D is uncertain. The germline V and J ends were trimmed by 1 base and 3 bases, with 3 bases remaining between them. The CDR3 consists of 13 residues. Germline V lookup: CDR1 MNHNS, CDR2 SASEGT.